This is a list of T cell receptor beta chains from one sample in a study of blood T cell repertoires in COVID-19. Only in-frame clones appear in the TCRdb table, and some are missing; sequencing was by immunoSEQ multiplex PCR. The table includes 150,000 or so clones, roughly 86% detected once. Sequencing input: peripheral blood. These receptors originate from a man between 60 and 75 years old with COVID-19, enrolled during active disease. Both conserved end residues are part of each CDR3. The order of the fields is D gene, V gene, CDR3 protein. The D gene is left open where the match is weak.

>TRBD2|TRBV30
CAWSGLAGVVNEQFF
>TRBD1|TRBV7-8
CASSLPGQGSLGYTF
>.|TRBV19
CASSSGTLAGFDNEQYF
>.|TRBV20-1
CSARDGGTPEF
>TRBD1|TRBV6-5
CATRTGRTGANVLTF
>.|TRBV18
CASSPQFRGETQYF
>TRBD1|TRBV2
CASRSGTAHQPQHF
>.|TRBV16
CASSIQGNGYTF
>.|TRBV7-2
CASSLAEEAFF
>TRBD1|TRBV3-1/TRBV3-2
CASSPKTGGSEAFF
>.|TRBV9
CASSPDRRQLTEAFF
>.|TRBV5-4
CASSLSGNEQFF
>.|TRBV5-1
CASSRAGQGTEAFF
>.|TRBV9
CASSVAPNTEAFF
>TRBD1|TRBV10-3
CAIMAGTGEGYEQYF
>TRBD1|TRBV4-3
CASSQTGTGNTEAFF
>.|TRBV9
CASSGDSFQETQYF